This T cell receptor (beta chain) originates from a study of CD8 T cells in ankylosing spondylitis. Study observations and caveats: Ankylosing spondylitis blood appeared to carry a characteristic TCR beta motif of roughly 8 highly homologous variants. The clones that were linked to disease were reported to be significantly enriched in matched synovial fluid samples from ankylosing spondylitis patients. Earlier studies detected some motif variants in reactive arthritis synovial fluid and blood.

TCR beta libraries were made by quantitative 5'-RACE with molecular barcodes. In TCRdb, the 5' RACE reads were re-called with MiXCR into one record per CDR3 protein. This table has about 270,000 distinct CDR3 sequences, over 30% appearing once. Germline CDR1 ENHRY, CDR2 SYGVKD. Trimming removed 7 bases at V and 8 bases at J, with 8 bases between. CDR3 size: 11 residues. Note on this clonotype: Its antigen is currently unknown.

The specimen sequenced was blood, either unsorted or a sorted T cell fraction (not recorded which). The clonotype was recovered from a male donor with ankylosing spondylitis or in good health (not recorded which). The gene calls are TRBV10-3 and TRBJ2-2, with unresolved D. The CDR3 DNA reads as TGTGCCATCAAAGGAGCTGGGGAGCTGTTTTTT. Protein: CAIKGAGELFF.